Described below is a single T cell receptor (beta chain) sequence and its context. Antigen unknown. This sample is part of a study of T cell repertoires in ileal Crohn's disease. General study results and limits: Compared with non-smokers, active smokers at surgery showed more clonal expansions.

The assay was immunoSEQ multiplex PCR, and TCRdb's table has in-frame clones only and misses some. Of approximately 13,000 clones in the sample, roughly four fifths were seen once. The sequence came from an adult with Crohn's disease. The specimen was ileal tissue.

The CDR3 here is CASSFADSSRYEQYF. The CDR3 DNA follows: TGCGCCAGCAGCTTTGCTGACAGTAGTAGATACGAGCAGTACTTC. V and J are TRBV5-1 and TRBJ2-7; D may be TRBD1 (5 bases). Trimming cost V 2 bases and J 4 bases, with 16 bases left between them. The CDR3 runs 15 residues. Looked up from germline, CDR1 is SGHRS and CDR2 is YFSETQ. Supplemented by reference TRBV5-1 and TRBJ2-7, the full variable domain reads KAGVTQTPRYLIKTRGQQVTLSCSPISGHRSVSWYQQTPGQGLQFLFEYFSETQRNKGNFPGRFSGRQFSNSRSEMNVSTLELGDSALYLCASSFADSSRYEQYFGPGTRLTVT.